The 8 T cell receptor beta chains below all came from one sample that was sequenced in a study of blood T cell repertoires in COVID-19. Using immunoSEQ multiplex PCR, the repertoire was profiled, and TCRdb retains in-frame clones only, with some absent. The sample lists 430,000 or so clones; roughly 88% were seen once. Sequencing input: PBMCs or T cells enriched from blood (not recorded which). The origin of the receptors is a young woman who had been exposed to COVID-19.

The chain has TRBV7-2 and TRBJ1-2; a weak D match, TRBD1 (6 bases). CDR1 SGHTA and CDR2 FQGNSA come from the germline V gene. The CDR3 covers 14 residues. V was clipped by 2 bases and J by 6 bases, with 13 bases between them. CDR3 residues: CASSLFDRPDGYTF. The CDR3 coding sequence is TGTGCCAGCAGCTTATTCGACAGGCCCGATGGCTACACCTTC.

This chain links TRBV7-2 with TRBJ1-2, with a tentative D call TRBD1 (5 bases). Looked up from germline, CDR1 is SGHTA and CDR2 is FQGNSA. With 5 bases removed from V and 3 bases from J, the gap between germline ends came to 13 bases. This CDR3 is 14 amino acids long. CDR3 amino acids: CASSQGSFYYGYTF. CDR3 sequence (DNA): TGTGCCAGCAGCCAGGGTTCGTTCTACTATGGCTACACCTTC.

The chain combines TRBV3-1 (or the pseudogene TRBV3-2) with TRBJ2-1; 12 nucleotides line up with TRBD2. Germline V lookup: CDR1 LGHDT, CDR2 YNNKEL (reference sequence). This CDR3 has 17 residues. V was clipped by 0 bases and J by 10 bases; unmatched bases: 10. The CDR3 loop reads CASSQDLLAGGREEQFF. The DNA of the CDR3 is TGTGCCAGCAGCCAAGATCTTCTAGCGGGGGGGCGGGAGGAGCAGTTCTTC.

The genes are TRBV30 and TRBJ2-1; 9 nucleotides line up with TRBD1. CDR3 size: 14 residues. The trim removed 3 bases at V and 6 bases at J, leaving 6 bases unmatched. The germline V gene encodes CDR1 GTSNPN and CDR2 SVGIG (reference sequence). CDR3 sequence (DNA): TGTGCCTGGAGCAGGGACAGGGAGGCCAATGAGCAGTTCTTC. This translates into CAWSRDREANEQFF.

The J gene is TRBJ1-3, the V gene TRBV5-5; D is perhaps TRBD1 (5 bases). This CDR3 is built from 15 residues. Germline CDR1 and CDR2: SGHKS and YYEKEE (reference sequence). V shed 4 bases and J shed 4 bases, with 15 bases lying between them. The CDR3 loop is CASSPDMSRGNTIYF. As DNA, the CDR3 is TGTGCCAGCAGCCCGGACATGAGTAGAGGAAACACCATATATTTT.

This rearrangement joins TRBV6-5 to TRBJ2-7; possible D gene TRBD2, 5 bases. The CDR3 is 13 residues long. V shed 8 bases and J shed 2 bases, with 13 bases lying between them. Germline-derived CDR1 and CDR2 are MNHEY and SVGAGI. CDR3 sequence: CASGLREAYEQYF. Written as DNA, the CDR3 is TGTGCCAGCGGCCTCCGGGAAGCCTACGAGCAGTACTTC.

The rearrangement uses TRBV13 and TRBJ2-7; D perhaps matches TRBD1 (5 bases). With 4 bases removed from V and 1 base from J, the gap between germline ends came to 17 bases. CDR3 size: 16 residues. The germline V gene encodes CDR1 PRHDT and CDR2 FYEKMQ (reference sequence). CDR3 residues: CASSSDISSGSYEQYF. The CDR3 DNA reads TGTGCCAGCAGCTCGGACATTTCGAGTGGATCCTACGAGCAGTACTTC.

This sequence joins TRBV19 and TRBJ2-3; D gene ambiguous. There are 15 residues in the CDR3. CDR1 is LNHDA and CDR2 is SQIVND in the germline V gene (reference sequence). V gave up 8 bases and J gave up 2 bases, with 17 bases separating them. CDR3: CASSPPRGNTDTQYF. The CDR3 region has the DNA TGTGCCAGTTCCCCCCCCCGAGGAAACACAGATACGCAGTATTTT.